A selection of T cell receptor beta chains follows, all from one sample in a study of OX40 agonist ivuxolimab in advanced cancers. Measured with immunoSEQ multiplex PCR; TCRdb has only the in-frame clones, and not every one. Here the sample spans fewer than 70,000 clones, roughly 84% being singletons. The sequencing here drew on CD4+ or CD8+ T cells sorted from blood, taken in a trial of the OX40 agonist ivuxolimab. These receptors all come from an adult with an advanced solid tumor such as melanoma, head and neck, liver or kidney cancer. The CDR3 runs from the conserved cysteine through the conserved F or W. Fields, in order: CDR3 DNA, CDR3 protein, clone size, D gene, J gene, V gene. D genes are given only for firm matches. Clone size, where shown, is once, few, many, or a class for clones that have expanded.

cdr3_nt: TGTGCCAGCTCACAAGACAGGACAGGCCATCAGCCCCAGCATTTT
cdr3_aa: CASSQDRTGHQPQHF
clone_size: .
d_call: TRBD1
j_call: TRBJ1-5
v_call: TRBV18

cdr3_nt: TGTGCCAGCAGCTTAGGGGGCCTAGCGGACCGAGGGGAGACCCAGTACTTC
cdr3_aa: CASSLGGLADRGETQYF
clone_size: .
d_call: TRBD2
j_call: TRBJ2-5
v_call: TRBV11-2

cdr3_nt: TGTGCCAGCAGCTTAGTCCCCTCGACTAGCGGGGGGGGAGATACGCAGTATTTT
cdr3_aa: CASSLVPSTSGGGDTQYF
clone_size: .
d_call: TRBD2
j_call: TRBJ2-3
v_call: TRBV11-2

cdr3_nt: TGCGCCAGCAGCTCTGGACAGGGGCTCAATGAGCAGTTCTTC
cdr3_aa: CASSSGQGLNEQFF
clone_size: .
d_call: TRBD1
j_call: TRBJ2-1
v_call: TRBV5-1

cdr3_nt: TGTGCCATCAGCCCTGGACCGGGCTTTAGCTACACCTTC
cdr3_aa: CAISPGPGFSYTF
clone_size: few
d_call: .
j_call: TRBJ1-2
v_call: TRBV10-3

cdr3_nt: TGTGCCAGCCGAGGAATTAGACTAGCGGGGAACAATGAGCAGTTCTTC
cdr3_aa: CASRGIRLAGNNEQFF
clone_size: .
d_call: TRBD2
j_call: TRBJ2-1
v_call: TRBV6-4

cdr3_nt: TGTGCCAGCAGCCAACCTCCAGGGGAGCTGTTTTTT
cdr3_aa: CASSQPPGELFF
clone_size: .
d_call: .
j_call: TRBJ2-2
v_call: TRBV5-4

cdr3_nt: TGTGCCAGCAGCCCCCGCCCCTTTAGCGGGGGGCCGACCACCGGGGAGCTGTTTTTT
cdr3_aa: CASSPRPFSGGPTTGELFF
clone_size: .
d_call: TRBD2
j_call: TRBJ2-2
v_call: TRBV9

cdr3_nt: TGTGCCAGCAGCTTAGTCCAGCGGGGACCACAAGATACGCAGTATTTT
cdr3_aa: CASSLVQRGPQDTQYF
clone_size: .
d_call: TRBD2
j_call: TRBJ2-3
v_call: TRBV11-2

cdr3_nt: TGCGCCAGCAGCAAGGACACGGGTAGCTCCTACGAGCAGTACTTC
cdr3_aa: CASSKDTGSSYEQYF
clone_size: few
d_call: .
j_call: TRBJ2-7
v_call: TRBV5-1

cdr3_nt: TGTGCCATCAGTGGGGACAGGGGGCACAATGAGCAGTTCTTC
cdr3_aa: CAISGDRGHNEQFF
clone_size: once
d_call: TRBD1
j_call: TRBJ2-1
v_call: TRBV10-3

cdr3_nt: TGTGCCAGCAGCTTACAGCGGGGAAGCACAGATACGCAGTATTTT
cdr3_aa: CASSLQRGSTDTQYF
clone_size: .
d_call: TRBD2
j_call: TRBJ2-3
v_call: TRBV7-2

cdr3_nt: TGTGCCAGCAGTGCCCTCGCGGACAGGACCCTCCACTTT
cdr3_aa: CASSALADRTLHF
clone_size: .
d_call: TRBD1
j_call: TRBJ1-6
v_call: TRBV6-6

cdr3_nt: TGTGCCAGCAGCCAAGCAGATACGCAGTATTTT
cdr3_aa: CASSQADTQYF
clone_size: .
d_call: .
j_call: TRBJ2-3
v_call: TRBV2

cdr3_nt: TGTGCCAGCAGCGTAGAAACCGGGGTCAGCACAGATACGCAGTATTTT
cdr3_aa: CASSVETGVSTDTQYF
clone_size: .
d_call: .
j_call: TRBJ2-3
v_call: TRBV9

cdr3_nt: TGTGCCAGCTCACCAGAGGCCTTGGCCGGGGAGCTGTTTTTT
cdr3_aa: CASSPEALAGELFF
clone_size: .
d_call: .
j_call: TRBJ2-2
v_call: TRBV18

cdr3_nt: TGTGCCAGCAGTGCCTCCTACGAGCAGTACTTC
cdr3_aa: CASSASYEQYF
clone_size: .
d_call: .
j_call: TRBJ2-7
v_call: TRBV2

cdr3_nt: TGTGCCAGCAGTTTCACATCCTATGGCTACACCTTC
cdr3_aa: CASSFTSYGYTF
clone_size: few
d_call: .
j_call: TRBJ1-2
v_call: TRBV28